Following are 9 T cell receptor beta chains from one sample sequenced in a study of Graves' ophthalmopathy and Graves' hyperthyroidism. CDR3 regions of TCR beta were amplified from RNA transcripts. The authors performed first-round RT-PCR with HTBI primers and then a second-round multiplex PCR. TCRdb reanalysed the multiplex PCR reads using MiXCR and keeps one entry per CDR3 protein. The sample contains 200,000 to 250,000 distinct CDR3 sequences, under 25% of which appear only once. Sequencing was carried out using peripheral blood. Source of these receptors: a woman aged 50 to 60 with Graves' ophthalmopathy.

This clonotype was found many times. This chain connects TRBV19 to TRBJ1-2, with TRBD1 matching 12 bases. This CDR3 region has 15 residues. Germline V gene sequence: CDR1 LNHDA, CDR2 SQIVND (reference sequence). J lost 6 bases, V lost 6 bases, and 8 bases had no gene match. In nucleotides, the CDR3 is TGTGCCAGTAGCCCTACCGGGACAGGGGGCAATGGCTACACCTTC. Its protein is CASSPTGTGGNGYTF.

This clonotype was seen at least ten times. The chain carries TRBV7-2 and TRBJ2-5, with D possibly TRBD2 on 5 matching bases. The CDR3 is 15 residues long. The V gene's germline CDR1 is SGHTA and CDR2 FQGNSA. Deletions cut 1 base from V and 3 bases from J, with 12 bases between. The CDR3 here is CASSLGGNRKETQYF. Written as DNA, the CDR3 is TGTGCCAGCAGCTTAGGAGGGAACCGCAAAGAGACCCAGTACTTC. The full variable domain, completed using reference TRBV7-2 and TRBJ2-5, is GAGVSQSPSNKVTEKGKDVELRCDPISGHTALYWYRQSLGQGLEFLIYFQGNSAPDKSGLPSDRFSAERTGGSVSTLTIQRTQQEDSAVYLCASSLGGNRKETQYFGPGTRLLVL.

This clonotype was counted many times. This CDR3 is missing its conserved last phenylalanine or tryptophan, likely due to a read error. The DNA is left out, because the CDR3 cannot be placed on it with certainty; the CDR3 is given as TCRdb lists it. This chain links TRBV10-1 with TRBJ1-1; the D call of TRBD1 is as the table states it, not checked on the DNA. The CDR3 is 9 residues long, counting both termini. Germline V CDR1 and CDR2: WNHNN, SYGVQD (reference sequence). CDR3 residues: CASSWDSVL.

Many counts were recorded for this clonotype. The V gene is TRBV10-3, the J gene TRBJ2-5; D is unresolved. This CDR3 has 13 residues. The germline gives CDR1 ENHRY, CDR2 SYGVKD. Trimming removed 4 bases from V and 5 bases from J, with 11 bases in between. The chain's CDR3 is CAISGSVGETQYF. As DNA, the CDR3 is TGTGCCATCAGTGGATCGGTAGGGGAGACCCAGTACTTC.

The sample holds many counts of this clonotype. The chain employs TRBV28 and TRBJ1-5; TRBD1 is a possible D gene (6 bases). Trimming pared 3 bases from V and 8 bases from J, leaving 20 bases between. Germline-derived CDR1 and CDR2 are MDHEN and SYDVKM. The length of the CDR3 is 16 residues. The CDR3 DNA is TGTGCCAGCAGTTTGTGGGGGCAGGGTAGGAATGAGCCCCAGCATTTT. Translating gives CASSLWGQGRNEPQHF.

This clonotype occurred many times. V usage is TRBV29-1 and J usage is TRBJ2-7, with TRBD2 as a possible D gene (6 bases). The CDR3 is 14 residues long. The V gene lost 3 bases and the J gene lost 7 bases, with 19 bases spanning the gap. Germline V gene sequence: CDR1 SQVTM, CDR2 ANQGSEA. The DNA of the CDR3 is TGCAGCGTTGAGGTGCGGACCGGGAGATGGGAGCAGTACTTC. This sequence encodes CSVEVRTGRWEQYF.

This clonotype was found many times. The chain has TRBV2 and TRBJ2-5; TRBD2 is a possible D gene (6 bases). The germline V and J ends were trimmed by 7 bases and 5 bases, with 17 bases remaining between them. The CDR3 is 14 residues long. CDR1 and CDR2 (germline): SNHLY, FYNNEI. This CDR3 reads CASKGTGRLETQYF. DNA of the CDR3: TGTGCCAGCAAGGGTACCGGGAGATTGGAGACCCAGTACTTC.

The chain has TRBV9 and TRBJ2-7; a possible D gene is TRBD1 (6 bases). The CDR3 consists of 15 residues. V dropped 4 bases and J dropped 2 bases, with 16 bases sitting between them. Germline V lookup: CDR1 SGDLS, CDR2 YYNGEE. The CDR3 DNA is TGTGCCAGCAGCCGTGGACAGTCAACGGCCTACGAGCAGTACTTC. This translates into CASSRGQSTAYEQYF.

There are many counts of this clonotype. The V and J genes are TRBV7-6 and TRBJ2-5, with D unclear. The CDR3 extends over 13 amino acids. Germline assignment: CDR1 SGHVS and CDR2 FNYEAQ. Trimming stripped 5 bases from V and 4 bases from J, with 11 bases between. The CDR3 bases are TGTGCCAGCAGCACATCTTATCGAGAGACCCAGTACTTC. This translates into CASSTSYRETQYF. Based on the CDR3 plus reference TRBV7-6 and TRBJ2-5, the full variable domain is GAGVSQSPRYKVTKRGQDVALRCDPISGHVSLYWYRQALGQGPEFLTYFNYEAQQDKSGLPNDRFSAERPEGSISTLTIQRTEQRDSAMYRCASSTSYRETQYFGPGTRLLVL.